This TCR beta chain comes out of a study of identifying expanded T cells in peripheral blood. Study-level findings and limits: Over around two and four weeks, about 17 and 20 clones changed, versus roughly 1.1 between replicates.

Profiled with immunoSEQ multiplex PCR; TCRdb holds only in-frame clones, not every one. The sample holds about 90,000 clones, 70% to 90% seen once. Note on this clone: Its antigen is unidentified.

Trimming left V 0 bases short and J 8 bases short, with 18 bases between. Germline V gives CDR1 SGHRS, CDR2 YFSETQ. The CDR3 consists of 16 residues. The clonotype originates from a person between 18 and 70 years old in good health. V and J are TRBV5-1 and TRBJ2-1; D may match TRBD1 or TRBD2 (5 bases each). The specimen sequenced was blood. CDR3 DNA sequence: TGCGCCAGCAGCTTGGCCGTGGCAGGGAGCGTCGATGAGCAGTTCTTC. Translated, it gives CASSLAVAGSVDEQFF.